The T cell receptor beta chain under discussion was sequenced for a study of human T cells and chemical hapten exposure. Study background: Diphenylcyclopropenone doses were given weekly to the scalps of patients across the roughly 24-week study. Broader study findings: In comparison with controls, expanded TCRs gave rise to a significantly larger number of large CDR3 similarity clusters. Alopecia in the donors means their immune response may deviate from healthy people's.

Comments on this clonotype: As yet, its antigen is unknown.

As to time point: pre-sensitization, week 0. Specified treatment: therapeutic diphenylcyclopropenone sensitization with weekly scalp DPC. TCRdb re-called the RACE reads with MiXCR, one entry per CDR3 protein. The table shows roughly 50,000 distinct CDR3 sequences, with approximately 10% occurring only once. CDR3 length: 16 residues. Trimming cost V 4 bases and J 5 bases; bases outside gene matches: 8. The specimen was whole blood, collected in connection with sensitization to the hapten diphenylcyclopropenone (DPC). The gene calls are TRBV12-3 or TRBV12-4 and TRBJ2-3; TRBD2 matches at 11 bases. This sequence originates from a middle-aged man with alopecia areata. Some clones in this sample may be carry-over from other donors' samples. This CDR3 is CASSSRLAGTIDTQYF. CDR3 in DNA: TGTGCCAGCAGTTCGCGACTAGCGGGGACTATAGATACGCAGTATTTT.